The rows below give T cell receptor beta chains drawn from one sample of a study of blood T cell repertoires in COVID-19. TCRdb's copy holds only in-frame clones and misses some; the assay was immunoSEQ multiplex PCR. There are about 220,000 clones in the sample; 65% to 85% occur only once, and 2% to 2.5% lies in the top ten. Sequenced material: peripheral blood. These receptors were taken from a woman aged 60 to 75 with acute or convalescent COVID-19. Both conserved end residues are part of each CDR3. The order of the fields is D gene, V gene, clone size, CDR3 length, J gene, CDR3 protein, CDR3 DNA. The D gene is left open where the match is weak. Clone size is stated in some rows and not others, as once, few, many or a class when expanded.

TRBD1,TRBV29-1,-,13,TRBJ1-1,CSVRGQGGTEAFF,TGCAGCGTTCGGGGACAGGGAGGTACTGAAGCTTTCTTT
TRBD1,TRBV11-2,-,14,TRBJ2-5,CASSPTGGWETQYF,TGTGCCAGCAGTCCTACAGGGGGCTGGGAGACCCAGTACTTC
TRBD2,TRBV2,-,14,TRBJ2-3,CASSIAGDFDTQYF,TGTGCCAGCAGTATAGCGGGGGACTTCGATACGCAGTATTTT
TRBD1,TRBV18,-,13,TRBJ2-5,CASSRTGLETQYF,TGTGCCAGCTCACGGACAGGGCTAGAGACCCAGTACTTC
TRBD1,TRBV4-2,-,17,TRBJ2-1,CASSHPVRDRGNNEQFF,TGTGCCAGCAGCCATCCGGTCCGGGACAGGGGTAACAATGAGCAGTTCTTC
-,TRBV2,-,13,TRBJ2-5,CASSAYSVSTQYF,TGTGCCAGCAGTGCTTACAGTGTGTCCACCCAGTACTTC
-,TRBV3-1/TRBV3-2,-,15,TRBJ2-5,CASSQDMVAGASQYF,TGTGCCAGCAGCCAAGATATGGTAGCTGGGGCGTCCCAGTACTTC
-,TRBV5-1,-,14,TRBJ2-7,CASSPLTGAYEQYF,TGCGCCAGCAGCCCCCTAACTGGAGCCTACGAGCAGTACTTC
-,TRBV5-1,-,15,TRBJ2-2,CASSRTVVGAGELFF,TGCGCCAGCAGCAGGACAGTTGTAGGTGCCGGGGAGCTGTTTTTT
TRBD1,TRBV2,-,13,TRBJ1-2,CASTAGTGGGYTF,TGTGCCAGCACCGCCGGGACAGGGGGAGGCTACACCTTC
-,TRBV2,once,15,TRBJ1-6,CASTLRAEYNSPLHF,TGTGCCAGCACCCTCAGGGCAGAATATAATTCACCCCTCCACTTT
-,TRBV20-1,-,11,TRBJ2-7,CSALTDVEQYF,TGCAGTGCTTTGACAGATGTCGAGCAGTACTTC
-,TRBV9,-,18,TRBJ1-4,CASSVSLAGVGTNEKLFF,TGTGCCAGCAGCGTATCTTTGGCAGGGGTGGGAACTAATGAAAAACTGTTTTTT
TRBD2,TRBV19,few,14,TRBJ2-4,CASSTVTSGGLRYF,TGTGCCAGTAGTACCGTGACTAGCGGGGGCCTAAGGTACTTC
-,TRBV29-1,-,14,TRBJ1-1,CSVEGSKQGTEAFF,TGCAGCGTTGAAGGTAGTAAACAGGGAACTGAAGCTTTCTTT
TRBD2,TRBV5-6,-,14,TRBJ2-3,CASSTFSGLNTQYF,TGTGCCAGCAGCACCTTTAGCGGGCTCAATACGCAGTATTTT
TRBD1,TRBV6-1,-,17,TRBJ2-3,CASSEFRGGINTDTQYF,TGTGCCAGCAGTGAGTTTAGAGGGGGCATAAACACAGATACGCAGTATTTT
-,TRBV3-1/TRBV3-2,-,15,TRBJ1-2,CASSQGQDPNYGYTF,TGTGCCAGCAGCCAGGGCCAGGATCCTAACTATGGCTACACCTTC
-,TRBV7-2,-,15,TRBJ1-5,CASTETGPNNQPQHF,TGTGCCAGCACCGAGACAGGTCCAAACAATCAGCCCCAGCATTTT
TRBD1,TRBV19,-,16,TRBJ1-2,CASSATGTGGNYGYTF,TGTGCCAGTAGTGCCACCGGGACAGGAGGGAACTATGGCTACACCTTC
TRBD1,TRBV5-8,-,14,TRBJ2-7,CASSFQDRVYEQYF,TGTGCCAGCAGCTTTCAGGACAGGGTCTACGAGCAGTACTTC
-,TRBV20-1,-,12,TRBJ1-2,CSASSGMYGYTF,TGCAGTGCTAGTTCGGGGATGTATGGCTACACCTTC
-,TRBV2,-,13,TRBJ1-2,CASSPGLFYGYTF,TGTGCCAGCAGCCCGGGACTGTTCTATGGCTACACCTTC
-,TRBV27,-,13,TRBJ2-7,CASSSNSRYEQYF,TGTGCCAGCAGTTCAAACAGTCGATACGAGCAGTACTTC
TRBD2,TRBV7-3,many,15,TRBJ2-5,CASSLTNGRGETQYF,TGTGCCAGCAGCTTAACGAACGGGAGGGGGGAGACCCAGTACTTC
-,TRBV6-2/TRBV6-3,-,15,TRBJ1-1,CASSYSTGSREIAFF,TGTGCCAGCAGTTACTCGACCGGCTCTAGGGAGATAGCTTTCTTT
TRBD1,TRBV3-1/TRBV3-2,-,15,TRBJ1-1,CASSPRDRGSTEAFF,TGTGCCAGCAGCCCGCGGGACAGGGGAAGCACTGAAGCTTTCTTT
-,TRBV2,-,16,TRBJ1-6,CASSGARRVENSPLHF,TGTGCCAGCAGTGGGGCCCGCAGGGTGGAGAATTCACCCCTCCACTTT
-,TRBV6-6,-,15,TRBJ1-2,CASSYYGQAFYGYTF,TGTGCCAGCAGTTACTACGGTCAGGCGTTCTATGGCTACACCTTC
TRBD1,TRBV9,-,16,TRBJ1-3,CASSAGTGNSGNTIYF,TGTGCCAGCAGCGCCGGGACAGGGAACTCTGGAAACACCATATATTTT
TRBD1,TRBV30,-,14,TRBJ1-5,CAWSGDRGGQPQHF,TGTGCCTGGAGCGGGGACAGGGGAGGTCAGCCCCAGCATTTT
-,TRBV6-5,-,15,TRBJ2-1,CASSYGAGLGNEQFF,TGTGCCAGCAGTTATGGGGCGGGGTTAGGCAATGAGCAGTTCTTC
TRBD2,TRBV3-1/TRBV3-2,once,14,TRBJ2-7,CASSHGGLEGEQYF,TGTGCCAGCAGCCATGGGGGACTAGAGGGCGAGCAGTACTTC
-,TRBV6-1,-,14,TRBJ1-5,CASSESGGNQPQHF,TGTGCCAGCAGTGAGTCAGGGGGCAATCAGCCCCAGCATTTT